The T cell receptor (beta chain) described here comes from a study of T cells in Graves' hyperthyroidism and ophthalmopathy. About the research overall: Peripheral blood was obtained at initial diagnosis, preceding any treatment.

This clonotype was detected many times. Trimming stripped 5 bases from V and 11 bases from J, with 9 bases between. The CDR3 covers 11 residues. Germline CDR1 and CDR2: MDHEN and SYDVKM. TCR beta CDR3 sequences were amplified from RNA transcripts. First-round RT-PCR of the TCR CDR3 relied on the HTBI primer set. TCRdb processed the multiplex PCR reads anew with MiXCR; each CDR3 protein has one entry. Among 200,000 to 250,000 distinct CDR3 sequences, about 15% were seen once, and the ten largest hold 28%. The receptor's source is a woman between 18 and 29 years old with Graves' ophthalmopathy. V usage is TRBV28 and J usage is TRBJ1-4; no clear D gene. Sequenced: blood. The CDR3 loop is CASSPPGKLFF. DNA for the CDR3: TGTGCCAGCAGTCCCCCGGGGAAACTGTTTTTT.